This T cell receptor beta chain was identified during a study of T-cell reconstitution after alpha-beta-depleted transplantation in children. Unique molecular identifiers were incorporated during preparation of the TCRbeta library. TCRdb reanalysed the PCR reads using MiXCR and keeps one entry per CDR3 protein. The table lists 700,000 to 850,000 distinct CDR3 sequences, roughly 15% of them singletons. Trimming pared 6 bases from V and 1 base from J, leaving 13 bases between. Germline lookup yields CDR1 DFQATT and CDR2 SNEGSKA (reference sequence). The CDR3 loop spans 14 amino acids. The receptor's source is a male patient younger than 18 who had a stem cell transplant for acute lymphoblastic leukemia, so the T cells may come from the graft donor. The sequenced sample was PBMCs, mostly from graft donor cells, obtained 360 days after TCRalphabeta/CD19-depleted stem cell transplant. This chain uses TRBV20-1 with TRBJ1-5, with D uncertain. As DNA, the CDR3 is TGCAGTGCCGGCGTCTGGCAGAGCAATCAGCCCCAGCATTTT. Translating gives CSAGVWQSNQPQHF.